The sequence of this T cell receptor beta chain was determined in a study of response to subunit inactivated influenza vaccine. TCRdb reprocessed the RT-PCR reads via MiXCR and lists one record per CDR3 protein. The sample has about 160,000 distinct CDR3 sequences, roughly a tenth seen once; the top ten hold roughly 12%. As regards this clonotype: As yet, its antigen is unknown.

Study-wide results and limits: Each seasonal influenza vaccination, the authors suggested, recruits few new T cells.

Per germline, CDR1 SQVTM and CDR2 ANQGSEA. J was trimmed by 3 bases and V by 0 bases; bases with no gene match: 12. The CDR3 consists of 19 residues. This TCR derives from a man aged 50-60 years who received an inactivated influenza vaccine. V is TRBV29-1 and J is TRBJ2-1; 12 bases are a match to TRBD2. Sequenced here: non-naive T cells sorted from PBMCs, sampled roughly 48 days after vaccination. The CDR3 region has the DNA TGCAGCGTTGAAGATCCTTCCGGACTAGCGGGGAATTACTACAATGAGCAGTTCTTC. Translating it yields CSVEDPSGLAGNYYNEQFF.